The next 27 T cell receptor beta chains were all read from a single sample in a study of sequential checkpoint blockade in melanoma. Assay: immunoSEQ multiplex PCR; the TCRdb copy retains only in-frame clones and omits some. The table lists approximately 10,000 clones, around 83% of them singletons. Sample treatment: randomized to nivolumab then ipilimumab (arm A) or the reverse (arm B). The material sequenced was CD8+ T cells sorted from blood (inferred from file names), taken from a patient given nivolumab and ipilimumab in sequence. These receptors originate from a human donor with melanoma.

This chain uses TRBV28 with TRBJ1-2; maybe TRBD1 (6 bases). Trimming left V 0 bases short and J 5 bases short, with 10 bases between. Germline V gene lookup returns CDR1 MDHEN and CDR2 SYDVKM. The CDR3 sequence is 14 residues long. The CDR3 spells CASSLWGQGYGYTF. The DNA of the CDR3 is TGTGCCAGCAGTTTATGGGGGCAGGGGTATGGCTACACCTTC.

The chain employs TRBV28 and TRBJ1-5; D is possibly TRBD1 (5 bases). The CDR3 totals 16 residues. The V end lost 3 bases, the J end lost 0 bases, and 12 bases lay between the germline ends. CDR1 is MDHEN, CDR2 SYDVKM, per germline. The chain's CDR3 is CASSLVGGPSNQPQHF. The DNA for the CDR3 is TGTGCCAGCAGTTTGGTGGGGGGACCTAGCAATCAGCCCCAGCATTTT.

The chain joins TRBV27 to TRBJ2-6, with D maybe TRBD1 (5 bases). The CDR3 runs 16 residues. Trimming shortened V by 5 bases and J by 1 base, and 12 bases separated the two germline ends. CDR1 and CDR2 (germline): MNHEY, SMNVEV (reference sequence). In nucleotides, the CDR3 is TGTGCCAGCAGTCTACAGGTTCTATCTGGGGCCAACGTCCTGACTTTC. Its protein product is CASSLQVLSGANVLTF. The whole variable domain, remainder taken from reference TRBV27 and TRBJ2-6, is EAQVTQNPRYLITVTGKKLTVTCSQNMNHEYMSWYRQDPGLGLRQIYYSMNVEVTDKGDVPEGYKVSRKEKRNFPLILESPSPNQTSLYFCASSLQVLSGANVLTFGAGSRLTVL.

The chain joins TRBV6-5 to TRBJ1-1; 9 positions match TRBD1. The junction had 6 bases not matched to a gene; V was cut back by 3 bases and J by 7 bases. CDR3 length: 14 amino acids. Germline CDR1 reads MNHEY; CDR2 reads SVGAGI. This CDR3 reads CASSYIQGAVEAFF. As DNA, the CDR3 is TGTGCCAGCAGTTATATACAGGGGGCCGTTGAAGCTTTCTTT.

This clone has just one count. The chain is built from TRBV7-9 and TRBJ2-3; D unclear. Between the trimmed V and J ends, which lost 10 bases and 1 base, there was a span of 12 bases. Germline V gene data show CDR1 as SEHNR and CDR2 as FQNEAQ (reference sequence). The CDR3 sequence is 13 residues long. The CDR3 DNA follows: TGTGCCACCGCCCTAGGTGGCACAGATACGCAGTATTTT. Residues: CATALGGTDTQYF.

The chain employs TRBV7-8 and TRBJ2-7, with 10 bases aligning to TRBD1. The V segment lost 7 bases and the J segment 3 bases; nucleotides outside the gene matches: 12. CDR1 and CDR2 from the germline V gene are SGHVS and FQNEAQ. The CDR3 extends over 16 amino acids. Here the CDR3 DNA reads TGTGCCAGCAAGGGCGGGACAGGGGTTAGTGTCTACGAGCAGTACTTC. Protein sequence: CASKGGTGVSVYEQYF. Using reference TRBV7-8 and TRBJ2-7 for the parts outside the CDR3, the full variable domain is GAGVSQSPRYKVAKRGQDVALRCDPISGHVSLFWYQQALGQGPEFLTYFQNEAQLDKSGLPSDRFFAERPEGSVSTLKIQRTQQEDSAVYLCASKGGTGVSVYEQYFGPGTRLTVT.

The chain links TRBV10-3 to TRBJ2-6, with TRBD1 matching over 11 bases. This CDR3 has 18 residues. With 3 bases clipped from V and 5 bases from J, the junction kept 9 bases outside the gene matches. Germline CDR1 ENHRY, CDR2 SYGVKD. CDR3 loop: CAISDGTGGPFRANVLTF. In nucleotides, the CDR3 is TGTGCCATCAGTGATGGGACAGGGGGGCCTTTTCGGGCCAACGTCCTGACTTTC.

J is TRBJ2-7 and V is TRBV5-1; TRBD2 is a possible D gene (5 bases). This CDR3 has 14 residues. Germline assignment: CDR1 SGHRS and CDR2 YFSETQ. The ends were cut back, 1 base at V and 3 bases at J, with 11 bases in the middle. CDR3 amino acids: CASSLSPSFYEQYF. For the CDR3, the DNA is TGCGCCAGCAGCTTGTCGCCTAGCTTCTACGAGCAGTACTTC.

The chain links TRBV4-3 to TRBJ2-1, with 11 bases matching TRBD2. V trimming: 4 bases; J trimming: 3 bases; junction bases outside the gene matches: 11. The germline CDR1 and CDR2 sequences are LGHNA and YSLEER. The CDR3 covers 18 residues. Here the CDR3 DNA reads TGCGCCAGCAGCCTGACTAGCGGGGCGTTGCAGATCTACAATGAGCAGTTCTTC. It is translated as CASSLTSGALQIYNEQFF.

With regard to this clone: A junction end diverges from the germline sequence, so it may reflect a read error. The chain joins TRBV7-7 to TRBJ2-5; the match to TRBD2 covers 7 bases. Looked up from germline, CDR1 is SSHAT and CDR2 is FNYEAQ (reference sequence). CDR3 size: 14 residues. CDR3 region: CASSLGLYQETQYF. The CDR3 DNA reads TGTGCTAGCAGCTTGGGACTATACCAAGAGACCCAGTACTTC.

This sequence joins TRBV6-5 and TRBJ2-1; no clear D gene. Germline V lookup: CDR1 MNHEY, CDR2 SVGAGI. The ends were cut back, 8 bases at V and 0 bases at J, with 8 bases in the middle. The CDR3 extends over 13 amino acids. CDR3 amino acids: CASGLNSYNEQFF. CDR3 sequence (DNA): TGTGCCAGCGGGCTGAACTCCTACAATGAGCAGTTCTTC.

The V gene is TRBV18, the J gene TRBJ2-2, with TRBD2 identical over 10 bases. The germline CDR1 and CDR2 sequences are KGHSH and LQKENI. The CDR3 is 18 amino acids. Unmatched junction bases numbered 6, after V lost 2 bases and J lost 0 bases. For the CDR3, the DNA is TGTGCCAGCTCACCAACCCGGCTAGCGGGGGCGAACACCGGGGAGCTGTTTTTT. Amino acids: CASSPTRLAGANTGELFF.

J is TRBJ2-7 and V is TRBV5-1; D may be TRBD1 (5 bases). Germline V lookup: CDR1 SGHRS, CDR2 YFSETQ. Trimming cost V 2 bases and J 5 bases, with 8 bases left between them. This CDR3 comprises 12 residues. This CDR3 reads CASSFSRDEQYF. CDR3 sequence (DNA): TGCGCCAGCAGCTTTAGCAGGGACGAGCAGTACTTC.

This clone has a single count. This sequence joins TRBV2 and TRBJ1-2; 8 bases match TRBD1. The CDR3 contains 16 residues. Germline CDR1 SNHLY, CDR2 FYNNEI. The V and J ends lost 5 bases and 4 bases, in that order; junction bases with no gene match: 12. Written as DNA, the CDR3 is TGTGCCAGCAGTAACGACGAGCCAGGGGGCGGCTATGGCTACACCTTC. Translating gives CASSNDEPGGGYGYTF.

This clone was detected only a few times. One end of the junction is discordant with germline, which a read error may explain. The chain employs TRBV5-4 and TRBJ1-5; D not resolved. The CDR3 is made up of 15 amino acids. Germline V gene sequence: CDR1 SGHNT, CDR2 YYREEE (reference sequence). CDR3 in amino acids: CASSQERHSNQPQHF. The CDR3 DNA sequence: TGCGCCAGCAGCCAAGAGAGACATAGCAATCAGCCCCAGCATTTT.

V usage is TRBV13 and J usage is TRBJ2-7, with D possibly TRBD2 on 6 matching bases. Germline CDR1 and CDR2: PRHDT and FYEKMQ (reference sequence). V gave up 3 bases and J gave up 3 bases, with 12 bases separating them. This CDR3 spans 14 amino acids. Written as DNA, the CDR3 is TGTGCCAGCAGCTTGGGACTCGGGGGCTACGAGCAGTACTTC. Encoded protein: CASSLGLGGYEQYF.

CDR3 in amino acids: CASWGLDEQYF. The CDR3 DNA follows: TGTGCCAGCTGGGGCCTGGACGAGCAGTACTTC. The rearrangement joins TRBV2 to TRBJ2-7, with a possible D match to TRBD1 (5 bases). Germline CDR1 reads SNHLY; CDR2 reads FYNNEI. Trimming removed 8 bases at V and 5 bases at J, with 10 bases between. The CDR3 is 11 residues long.

This rearrangement joins TRBV19 to TRBJ2-2; TRBD1 agrees at 9 bases. CDR1 is LNHDA, CDR2 SQIVND, per germline (reference sequence). CDR3 length equals 17 residues. V gave up 6 bases and J gave up 1 base; unmatched junction bases: 9. DNA for the CDR3: TGTGCCAGTAGCCCAGACAGGGGGTTCGGGAACACCGGGGAGCTGTTTTTT. As protein: CASSPDRGFGNTGELFF.

This chain joins TRBV6-5 and TRBJ1-1; perhaps TRBD1 as D (5 bases). V was shortened by 6 bases and J by 4 bases, with 12 bases between the two germline ends. CDR3 length: 13 amino acids. Germline-derived CDR1 and CDR2 are MNHEY and SVGAGI. CDR3: CASRPSQGTEAFF. The CDR3 DNA follows: TGTGCCAGCAGGCCATCCCAGGGCACTGAAGCTTTCTTT.

This sequence joins TRBV15 and TRBJ1-3; 9 bases are a match to TRBD1. This CDR3 is 16 amino acids long. The V segment lost 3 bases and the J segment 0 bases; nucleotides outside the gene matches: 3. CDR1 LNHNV and CDR2 YYDKDF come from the germline V gene (reference sequence). The CDR3 nucleotides are TGTGCCACCAGCAGGGGACAGGGAAGCTCTGGAAACACCATATATTTT. Its protein product is CATSRGQGSSGNTIYF.

The rearrangement joins TRBV5-1 to TRBJ2-2; the match to TRBD2 covers 8 bases. Germline V lookup: CDR1 SGHRS, CDR2 YFSETQ. The CDR3 is 15 amino acids. V lost 7 bases and J lost 5; bases outside the gene matches: 10. CDR3 nucleotides: TGCGCCAGCGGGCGAAGCGGGGGAACGACCGGGGAGCTGTTTTTT. Amino acid sequence: CASGRSGGTTGELFF.

The rearrangement joins TRBV13 to TRBJ1-1; the D gene is possibly TRBD1 (6 bases). The CDR3 has 14 amino acids. Germline CDR1 and CDR2: PRHDT and FYEKMQ (reference sequence). V lost 1 base and J lost 3, with 9 bases in between. CDR3 DNA sequence: TGTGCCAGCAGCTTAGACAGGGCGGACACTGAAGCTTTCTTT. Its translation is CASSLDRADTEAFF.

The chain employs TRBV27 and TRBJ1-1; TRBD1 is a possible D gene (6 bases). The CDR3 contains 14 residues. Germline V lookup: CDR1 MNHEY, CDR2 SMNVEV (reference sequence). V gave up 5 bases and J gave up 7 bases, with 17 bases separating them. The CDR3 loop is CASSEDGQSLEAFF. The CDR3 region has the DNA TGTGCCAGCAGTGAGGACGGACAGTCCCTTGAAGCTTTCTTT.

The genes are TRBV5-5 and TRBJ2-2; 10 nucleotides align to TRBD2. Germline V gene data show CDR1 as SGHKS and CDR2 as YYEKEE (reference sequence). The CDR3 runs to 16 residues. With V trimmed by 2 bases and J by 8 bases, 9 bases remained unmatched. The CDR3 reads CASSFLAGENLGELFF. CDR3 in DNA: TGTGCCAGCAGCTTCCTAGCGGGGGAAAATTTAGGGGAGCTGTTTTTT.

The chain combines TRBV27 with TRBJ1-5; TRBD1 matches 9 bases. After removal of 3 bases from V and 6 bases from J, the junction contained 3 bases not matched to a gene. This CDR3 is built from 14 residues. Germline V gene sequence: CDR1 MNHEY, CDR2 SMNVEV (reference sequence). This CDR3 is CASSFGTGSQPQHF. The CDR3 DNA follows: TGTGCCAGCAGTTTCGGGACAGGGTCTCAGCCCCAGCATTTT.

The chain recombines TRBV2 with TRBJ2-7; the D gene is possibly TRBD1 (6 bases). CDR1 and CDR2 from the germline V gene are SNHLY and FYNNEI. The CDR3 is 14 residues long. V lost 7 bases and J lost 1, with 14 bases in between. The CDR3 spells CASNPGHNSYEQYF. CDR3 nucleotide sequence: TGTGCCAGCAACCCGGGACACAATTCCTACGAGCAGTACTTC.

J is TRBJ2-1 and V is TRBV2; 10 bases align to TRBD2. The germline gives CDR1 SNHLY, CDR2 FYNNEI. Trimming at V came to 11 bases and at J to 3 bases, leaving 1 base not matched to a gene. The CDR3 loop spans 12 amino acids. The CDR3 nucleotides read TGTGCCGCTAGCGGGGGCTACAATGAGCAGTTCTTC. Translation: CAASGGYNEQFF.